These T cell receptor beta chains were read from a single sample in a study of blood T cells in healthy people across ages. TCRdb passed the 5' RACE reads through MiXCR, listing each CDR3 protein once. The sample has roughly 800,000 distinct CDR3 sequences, around 25% seen once. These sequences were also reported in another study, on T cells of mothers and their children.

The sequenced sample consisted of blood. The receptors originated from a boy aged 5-17 years in good health. Both conserved end residues are part of each CDR3. The D gene is left open where the match is weak. For some rows the clone size is stated as once, few or many, or as a class when expanded; others skip it.

J gene | clone size | V gene | D gene | CDR3 DNA | CDR3 protein
TRBJ2-3 | once | TRBV7-9 | . | TGTGCCAGCAGCTTTCTATCGCAGGAGAGTGATACGCAGTATTTT | CASSFLSQESDTQYF
TRBJ2-1 | few | TRBV28 | . | TGTGCCAGCAGTCCGTTAGGAGAGGGCACCTACAATGAGCAGTTCTTC | CASSPLGEGTYNEQFF
TRBJ2-1 | . | TRBV7-2 | . | TGTGCCAGCAGCCAGAATAGCGGAGCCTACAATGAGCAGTTCTTC | CASSQNSGAYNEQFF
TRBJ2-1 | . | TRBV12-3/TRBV12-4 | . | TGTGCCAGCATACCCGGGGAGCAGTACAATGAGCAGTTCTTC | CASIPGEQYNEQFF
TRBJ2-3 | . | TRBV3-1 | TRBD1 | TGTGCCAGCAGCCCCAGGGGGCGCCAAGATACGCAGTATTTT | CASSPRGRQDTQYF
TRBJ2-7 | few | TRBV4-1 | . | TGCGCCAGCAGCCAACCCAAAAGGTCCTACGAGCAGTACTTC | CASSQPKRSYEQYF
TRBJ2-5 | many | TRBV29-1 | TRBD1 | TGCAGCGTTGAGACAGGGTACCAAGAGACCCAGTACTTC | CSVETGYQETQYF
TRBJ2-5 | few | TRBV7-9 | . | TGTGCCAGCAGCAATGACCCTCAAGAGACCCAGTACTTC | CASSNDPQETQYF
TRBJ2-1 | few | TRBV7-8 | . | TGTGCCAGCAGCTTAGAGGTACAGGGCGAGTTCTTC | CASSLEVQGEFF
TRBJ2-7 | few | TRBV29-1 | TRBD1 | TGCAGCGTAGAGGGGGCGGACGAGCAGTACTTC | CSVEGADEQYF
TRBJ1-1 | . | TRBV6-6 | . | TGTGCCAGCACCGACATGGGGGTAGAAGCTTTCTTT | CASTDMGVEAFF
TRBJ2-7 | few | TRBV6-1 | . | TGTGCCAGCAGCCTTAGCAGTTACTACGAGCAGTACTTC | CASSLSSYYEQYF
TRBJ1-6 | . | TRBV5-1 | . | TGCGCCAGCAGCTTGATGGGGGGATCCTATAATTCACCCCTCCACTTT | CASSLMGGSYNSPLHF
TRBJ2-7 | once | TRBV6-2/TRBV6-3 | . | TGTGCCAGCAGTTACTCGAAGGGAAGGGGTCTCACCTACGAGCAGTACTTC | CASSYSKGRGLTYEQYF
TRBJ2-5 | . | TRBV5-8 | . | TGTGCCAGCAGCTTAGGGGGACCCCGCGGGTTCTTC | CASSLGGPRGFF
TRBJ2-7 | few | TRBV29-1 | TRBD2 | TGCAGCGTCCGACTAGCGGAGACGTACGAGCAGTACTTC | CSVRLAETYEQYF
TRBJ2-1 | . | TRBV19 | TRBD2 | TGTGCCAGTAGTATGGCTCTAGCGGGAGGGCCCGATGAGCAGTTCTTC | CASSMALAGGPDEQFF
TRBJ1-4 | . | TRBV5-5 | . | TGTGCCAGCAGCTCTAGTCATGAAAAACTGTTTTTT | CASSSSHEKLFF
TRBJ2-7 | . | TRBV7-9 | . | TGTGCCAGCAGCGCACGGGCAGGGCCCGCCTACGAGCAGTACTTC | CASSARAGPAYEQYF
TRBJ2-7 | . | TRBV15 | . | TGTGCCACCAGCAGAGCGACTAGGAAGTACGAGCAGTACTTC | CATSRATRKYEQYF
TRBJ2-7 | . | TRBV29-1 | . | TGCAGCGTTGGGAACAGCTACGAGCAGTACTTC | CSVGNSYEQYF
TRBJ2-7 | . | TRBV4-3 | . | TGCGCCAGCAGCCAGTCGAGATCTACCTACGAGCAGTACTTC | CASSQSRSTYEQYF
TRBJ2-4 | few | TRBV7-8 | . | TGTGCCAGCAGCTCCACGGGACAAGCAATAAACATTCAGTACTTC | CASSSTGQAINIQYF
TRBJ2-5 | many | TRBV20-1 | . | TGCAGTGCTACCGGACAGTTCCAAGAGACCCAGTACTTC | CSATGQFQETQYF
TRBJ1-2 | . | TRBV6-5 | TRBD1 | TGTGCCATCAGGAGGGGACAGGGTACTTATGGCTACACCTTC | CAIRRGQGTYGYTF
TRBJ2-3 | few | TRBV5-6 | . | TGTGCCAGCAGCTTGGCGAGCTCCAGCACAGATACGCAGTATTTT | CASSLASSSTDTQYF
TRBJ2-5 | few | TRBV5-1 | . | TGCGCCAGCAGCTTGGAGGGGGGCGGACAAGAGACCCAGTACTTC | CASSLEGGGQETQYF
TRBJ2-5 | . | TRBV5-5 | . | TGTGCCAGCAGCTTGTATGGACAGCAAGAGACCCAGTACTTC | CASSLYGQQETQYF
TRBJ2-5 | . | TRBV28 | TRBD2 | TGTGCCAGCAGCGGCACTAGCGCCCGCTGGACCCAGTACTTC | CASSGTSARWTQYF
TRBJ2-1 | . | TRBV11-2 | TRBD2 | TGTGCCAGCAGCAGGTATGGGCGGGAGAATGAGCAGTTCTTC | CASSRYGRENEQFF
TRBJ2-5 | . | TRBV7-2 | TRBD1 | TGTGCCAGCAGCTTCACAGGGGGCATGGAAGAGACCCAGTACTTC | CASSFTGGMEETQYF
TRBJ2-6 | few | TRBV20-1 | . | TGCAGTGCCCCCCCGGGGGTTGGGGCCAACGTCCTGACTTTC | CSAPPGVGANVLTF
TRBJ2-7 | . | TRBV20-1 | TRBD1 | TGCAGTGCTATCCCGAGGGACAGGGGCTCCTACGAGCAGTACTTC | CSAIPRDRGSYEQYF
TRBJ2-3 | . | TRBV5-5 | TRBD2 | TGTGCCAGCAGCTATCGGACTAGCGTAGATACGCAGTATTTT | CASSYRTSVDTQYF
TRBJ2-5 | . | TRBV3-1 | . | TGTGCCAGCAGCCAAGACTCGGCGGGGCGATCCCAAGAGACCCAGTACTTC | CASSQDSAGRSQETQYF
TRBJ1-6 | . | TRBV4-3 | TRBD1 | TGCGCCAGCAGCCAACAAGACAGGGGGCGATCACCCCTCCACTTT | CASSQQDRGRSPLHF
TRBJ2-2 | few | TRBV29-1 | . | TGCAGCGTTGAGAAGACGACCACCGGGGAGCTGTTTTTT | CSVEKTTTGELFF
TRBJ1-5 | . | TRBV25-1 | TRBD1 | TGTGCCAGCAGTCCCCGGACAGGGGCTGGGGGCAATCAGCCCCAGCATTTT | CASSPRTGAGGNQPQHF
TRBJ1-1 | . | TRBV29-1 | . | TGCAGCGTTGAAGAGGGGCCAGGGCCTAGGAACACTGAAGCTTTCTTT | CSVEEGPGPRNTEAFF
TRBJ2-4 | few | TRBV28 | . | TGTGCCAGCAGTCCGAACATAGCCAAAAACATTCAGTACTTC | CASSPNIAKNIQYF
TRBJ2-2 | . | TRBV6-1 | TRBD1 | TGTGCCAGCAGTGGGAAGCGGGACAGGGGACCCCCCGGGGAGCTGTTTTTT | CASSGKRDRGPPGELFF
TRBJ1-4 | few | TRBV29-1 | . | TGCAGCGTAGTATCCGAGAATGAAAAACTGTTTTTT | CSVVSENEKLFF
TRBJ1-5 | . | TRBV19 | . | TGTGCCAGTCATCTTTGGTCAGACAATCAGCCCCAGCATTTT | CASHLWSDNQPQHF
TRBJ2-5 | few | TRBV28 | TRBD1 | TGTGCCAGCAGGGACAGGGTTTATGAGACCCAGTACTTC | CASRDRVYETQYF
TRBJ2-3 | . | TRBV12-3/TRBV12-4 | . | TGTGCCAGCAGTTTGCAGTTTTGGCAGTATTTT | CASSLQFWQYF
TRBJ2-1 | . | TRBV25-1 | . | TGTGCCAGCAGTGATGTTAGGGTGACCGGGAGAGGGAATGAGCAGTTCTTC | CASSDVRVTGRGNEQFF
TRBJ2-7 | . | TRBV12-3/TRBV12-4 | . | TGTGCCAGCAGCGGAACAGAGTCCTTCTACGAGCAGTACTTC | CASSGTESFYEQYF
TRBJ1-4 | . | TRBV4-3 | TRBD1 | TGCGCCAGCAGTGGACCCAGGGACAGACTTAATGAAAAACTGTTTTTT | CASSGPRDRLNEKLFF
TRBJ2-1 | few | TRBV10-3 | . | TGTGCCATCAGTGATCCGGGGGAAGGGACAGCCGATGAGCAGTTCTTC | CAISDPGEGTADEQFF
TRBJ2-5 | . | TRBV2 | TRBD2 | TGTGCCAGCAGTGAACTAGCGGGAGGTTTTGACCAAGAGACCCAGTACTTC | CASSELAGGFDQETQYF
TRBJ2-5 | . | TRBV7-9 | . | TGTGCCAGCAGCTTAGCGCACGGGAAGACCCAGTACTTC | CASSLAHGKTQYF
TRBJ2-3 | few | TRBV6-5 | . | TGTGCCAGCAGTTACTCGATCACAGATACGCAGTATTTT | CASSYSITDTQYF
TRBJ2-5 | few | TRBV28 | . | TGTGCCAGCAGTTGGGACTCGGACCTTCAAGAGACCCAGTACTTC | CASSWDSDLQETQYF
TRBJ2-3 | . | TRBV7-8 | TRBD2 | TGTGCCAGCAGCTTAAAGGGACTAGCAAGGAACGGAGATACGCAGTATTTT | CASSLKGLARNGDTQYF